This TCR beta chain is from a study of identical twins. Template switching introduced a universal primer site, and the cDNA bore unique molecular identifiers. TCRdb re-called the 5' RACE reads with MiXCR, one entry per CDR3 protein. This sample has roughly 710,000 distinct CDR3 sequences, with roughly 6% found just once. V was pared by 2 bases and J by 5 bases, with 10 bases between. Germline V gene data show CDR1 as DFQATT and CDR2 as SNEGSKA (reference sequence). CDR3 size: 13 residues. This clonotype was counted ten times or more. Its target is not known. Broader study findings: Researchers reported excess low generation probability among twin-shared out-of-frame alpha sequences. There were fewer insertions in abundant cord blood beta clonotypes, but memory repertoires showed no such pattern.

The sample consisted of naive T cells sorted from blood. V and J are TRBV20-1 and TRBJ2-1; D is undetermined. The sequence was collected from a man between 18 and 29 years old in good health. DNA for the CDR3: TGCAGTGCTAGACCCCCGTGGCACAATGAGCAGTTCTTC. Residues: CSARPPWHNEQFF.